Listed here is a single T cell receptor beta chain. The antigen is unknown. Isolated RNA was reverse transcribed into cDNA used as the sequencing template. This table comes from immunoSEQ multiplex PCR, and its TCRdb copy is limited to in-frame clones, with some not included. The sample holds about 160,000 clones, less than 70% seen once. The CDR3 sequence is 17 residues long. The ends were cut back, 2 bases at V and 0 bases at J, with 14 bases in the middle. The entry originates in a study of CD8+ T cells in alopecia areata. As for the study in general: Tofacitinib lasted 6 to 18 months, then 6 months off drug.

Whole-study findings and limits: Resident alphabeta T cells of normal skin are also sequenced in scalp samples.

This sample's treatment: oral pan-JAK inhibitor, 5-10 mg twice daily. This clonotype originated in a human donor with alopecia areata. The sample here was CD4+ T cells sorted from blood, taken at week 4, from a patient treated with tofacitinib. The chain recombines TRBV23-1 with TRBJ1-5; perhaps TRBD1 as D (5 bases). TRBV23-1 is reported as an ORF; its role is uncertain. The CDR3 region is CASSQDQQAHSNQPQHF. The CDR3 DNA follows: TGCGCCAGCAGTCAAGACCAACAGGCGCATAGCAATCAGCCCCAGCATTTT.